The table lists the clone carrying this T cell receptor beta chain with many counts. The target antigen is unknown. The data were obtained in a study of T-cell reconstitution after alpha-beta-depleted transplantation in children. The study, taken as a whole, reports: Newly made T cells mostly supplied T-cell counts and diversity one year after transplant. Several hundred expanded graft clones reportedly gave rise to the alpha-beta T cells present about two months after transplant.

The CDR3 spans 14 residues. Germline V gene data show CDR1 as ENHRY and CDR2 as SYGVKD. Trimming removed 3 bases from V and 13 bases from J; junction bases left unmatched: 10. This sample's TCRbeta library carried unique molecular identifier barcodes. TCRdb called the PCR reads again in MiXCR, with one record for every CDR3 protein. The table has hundreds of thousands of distinct CDR3 sequences, roughly 11% seen once. The receptor was isolated from a child less than two years old with acute myeloid leukemia, due to receive a stem cell transplant. The gene calls are TRBV10-3 and TRBJ2-1, with TRBD1 matching 9 bases. The material sequenced was PBMCs, taken before TCRalphabeta/CD19-depleted stem cell transplant. CDR3 sequence: CAISDLEWDRDQFF. CDR3 DNA: TGTGCCATCAGTGACCTCGAGTGGGACAGGGACCAGTTCTTC.